These T cell receptor beta chains were read from a single sample in a study of cytomegalovirus exposure and HLA in healthy donors. The repertoire was sequenced with immunoSEQ multiplex PCR; TCRdb's copy has only in-frame clones and lacks some. The sample yields about 150,000 clones, 70% to 85% seen once. The sample taken for sequencing was PBMCs. The receptors were sampled from a male donor in good health and CMV-seronegative. CDR3s include the opening cysteine and the closing phenylalanine or tryptophan. D genes are given only for firm matches. Size tells how often a clone was seen (once, few, many) or the class of an expanded clone, and some rows leave it out.

size: -
V: TRBV29-1
J: TRBJ2-7
D: TRBD2
CDR3: CSVGRGREGPNEQYF
DNA: TGCAGCGTTGGTAGGGGGCGGGAGGGCCCCAACGAGCAGTACTTC

size: -
V: TRBV15
J: TRBJ1-4
D: TRBD1
CDR3: CATSREGTGAEKLFF
DNA: TGTGCCACCAGCAGAGAGGGGACAGGGGCGGAAAAACTGTTTTTT

size: -
V: TRBV27
J: TRBJ2-1
D: TRBD2
CDR3: CASSPSGDTYNEQFF
DNA: TGTGCCAGCAGCCCTAGCGGCGATACCTACAATGAGCAGTTCTTC

size: -
V: TRBV9
J: TRBJ2-1
D: -
CDR3: CASSVDMEITYNEQFF
DNA: TGTGCCAGCAGCGTAGATATGGAGATAACCTACAATGAGCAGTTCTTC

size: -
V: TRBV19
J: TRBJ2-1
D: TRBD2
CDR3: CASRLAGEGRSYNEQFF
DNA: TGTGCCAGCAGACTAGCGGGAGAAGGTCGCTCCTACAATGAGCAGTTCTTC

size: few
V: TRBV6-4
J: TRBJ2-3
D: -
CDR3: CASSDRGTDTQYF
DNA: TGTGCCAGCAGTGACCGAGGCACAGATACGCAGTATTTT

size: -
V: TRBV6-5
J: TRBJ2-7
D: -
CDR3: CASSYRSGFYEQYF
DNA: TGTGCCAGCAGTTACCGTTCGGGGTTCTACGAGCAGTACTTC

size: once
V: TRBV5-1
J: TRBJ2-7
D: -
CDR3: CASSLDSTTYEQYF
DNA: TGCGCCAGCAGCTTGGACAGCACGACCTACGAGCAGTACTTC

size: -
V: TRBV9
J: TRBJ2-1
D: TRBD2
CDR3: CASSVGGGLAGETEQFF
DNA: TGTGCCAGCAGCGTAGGAGGTGGACTAGCGGGAGAGACTGAGCAGTTCTTC

size: few
V: TRBV7-9
J: TRBJ2-2
D: -
CDR3: CASSFRNTGELFF
DNA: TGTGCCAGCAGCTTCCGGAACACCGGGGAGCTGTTTTTT

size: -
V: TRBV19
J: TRBJ2-7
D: TRBD1
CDR3: CASSIDPGGRSEQYF
DNA: TGTGCCAGTAGTATAGACCCAGGGGGACGGAGCGAGCAGTACTTC

size: -
V: TRBV25-1
J: TRBJ1-2
D: TRBD1
CDR3: CASSAIGTGNYGYTF
DNA: TGTGCCAGCAGTGCAATAGGGACAGGGAACTATGGCTACACCTTC

size: few
V: TRBV6-5
J: TRBJ1-4
D: TRBD1
CDR3: CARTRTGTGDEKLFF
DNA: TGTGCCAGGACCCGAACCGGGACAGGGGATGAAAAACTGTTTTTT

size: -
V: TRBV9
J: TRBJ2-6
D: TRBD1
CDR3: CASSGRTGGLSGANVLTF
DNA: TGTGCCAGCAGCGGAAGGACAGGGGGCTTATCTGGGGCCAACGTCCTGACTTTC

size: -
V: TRBV9
J: TRBJ1-5
D: -
CDR3: CASSVGGEGNQPQHF
DNA: TGTGCCAGCAGCGTAGGGGGGGAGGGGAACCAGCCCCAGCATTTT